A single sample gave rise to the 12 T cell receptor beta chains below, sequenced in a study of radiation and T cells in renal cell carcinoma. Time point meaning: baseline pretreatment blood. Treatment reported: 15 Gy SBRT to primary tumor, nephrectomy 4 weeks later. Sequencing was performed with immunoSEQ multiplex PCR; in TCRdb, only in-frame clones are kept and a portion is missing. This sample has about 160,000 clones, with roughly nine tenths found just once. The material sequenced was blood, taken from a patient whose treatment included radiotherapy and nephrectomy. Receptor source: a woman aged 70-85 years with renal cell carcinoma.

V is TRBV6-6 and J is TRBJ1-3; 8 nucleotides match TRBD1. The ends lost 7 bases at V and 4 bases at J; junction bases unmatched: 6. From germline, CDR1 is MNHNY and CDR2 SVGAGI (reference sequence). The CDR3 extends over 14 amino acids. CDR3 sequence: CASTQGAEGNTIYF. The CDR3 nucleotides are TGTGCCAGCACCCAGGGGGCAGAGGGAAACACCATATATTTT.

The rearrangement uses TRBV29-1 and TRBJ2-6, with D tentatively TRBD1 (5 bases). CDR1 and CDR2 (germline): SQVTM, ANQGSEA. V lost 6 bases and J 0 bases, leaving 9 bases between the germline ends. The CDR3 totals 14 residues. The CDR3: CSVRVHSGANVLTF. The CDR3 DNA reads TGCAGCGTCAGGGTCCACTCTGGGGCCAACGTCCTGACTTTC. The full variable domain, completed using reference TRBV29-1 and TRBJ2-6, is SAVISQKPSRDICQRGTSLTIQCQVDSQVTMMFWYRQQPGQSLTLIATANQGSEATYESGFVIDKFPISRPNLTFSTLTVSNMSPEDSSIYLCSVRVHSGANVLTFGAGSRLTVL.

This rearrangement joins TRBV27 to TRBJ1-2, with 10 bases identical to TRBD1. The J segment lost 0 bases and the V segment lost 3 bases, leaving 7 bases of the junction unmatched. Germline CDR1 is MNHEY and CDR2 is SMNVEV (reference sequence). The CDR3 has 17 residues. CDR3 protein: CASSFWTGGRANYGYTF. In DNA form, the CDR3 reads TGTGCCAGCAGTTTTTGGACAGGGGGTAGAGCTAACTATGGCTACACCTTC.

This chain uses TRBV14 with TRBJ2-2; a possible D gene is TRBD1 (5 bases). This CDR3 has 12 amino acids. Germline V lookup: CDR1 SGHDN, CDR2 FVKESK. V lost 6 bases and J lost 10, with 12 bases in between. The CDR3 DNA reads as TGTGCCAGCAGGAGGACAACCAAGGAGCTGTTTTTT. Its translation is CASRRTTKELFF.

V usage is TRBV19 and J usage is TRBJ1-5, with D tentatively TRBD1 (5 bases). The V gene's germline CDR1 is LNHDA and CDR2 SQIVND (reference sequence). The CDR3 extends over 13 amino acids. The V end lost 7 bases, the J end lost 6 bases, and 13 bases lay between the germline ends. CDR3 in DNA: TGTGCCAGTAACCCGCGGGGCAGTCAGCCCCAGCATTTT. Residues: CASNPRGSQPQHF.

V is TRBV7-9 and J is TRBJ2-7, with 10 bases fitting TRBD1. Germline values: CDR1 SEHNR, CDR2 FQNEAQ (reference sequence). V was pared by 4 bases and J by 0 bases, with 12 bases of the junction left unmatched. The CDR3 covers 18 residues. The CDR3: CASSSADTGQGISYEQYF. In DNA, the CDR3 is TGTGCCAGCAGCTCCGCTGATACGGGACAGGGGATCTCCTACGAGCAGTACTTC. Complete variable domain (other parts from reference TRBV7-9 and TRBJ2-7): DTGVSQNPRHKITKRGQNVTFRCDPISEHNRLYWYRQTLGQGPEFLTYFQNEAQLEKSRLLSDRFSAERPKGSFSTLEIQRTEQGDSAMYLCASSSADTGQGISYEQYFGPGTRLTVT.

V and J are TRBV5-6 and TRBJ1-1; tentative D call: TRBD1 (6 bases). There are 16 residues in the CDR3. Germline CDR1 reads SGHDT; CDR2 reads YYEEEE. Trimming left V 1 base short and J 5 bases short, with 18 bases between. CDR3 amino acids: CASSLSVGRGRTEAFF. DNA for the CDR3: TGTGCCAGCAGCTTGTCGGTCGGGAGGGGGAGGACTGAAGCTTTCTTT.

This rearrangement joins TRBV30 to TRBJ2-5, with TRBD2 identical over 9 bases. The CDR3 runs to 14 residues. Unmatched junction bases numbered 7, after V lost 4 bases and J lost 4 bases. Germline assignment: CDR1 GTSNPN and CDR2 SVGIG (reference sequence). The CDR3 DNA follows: TGTGCCTGGACCACAGCGGGGGGCTCAGAGACCCAGTACTTC. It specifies CAWTTAGGSETQYF.

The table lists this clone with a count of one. CDR3 DNA: TGTGCCAGCAGTTTCGGACAGCCGAATTCACCCCTCCACTTT. This sequence encodes CASSFGQPNSPLHF. This chain uses TRBV27 with TRBJ1-6; a weak D match, TRBD1 (6 bases). V lost 3 bases and J lost 7, with 10 bases in between. The CDR3 loop spans 14 amino acids. The germline V gene encodes CDR1 MNHEY and CDR2 SMNVEV (reference sequence).

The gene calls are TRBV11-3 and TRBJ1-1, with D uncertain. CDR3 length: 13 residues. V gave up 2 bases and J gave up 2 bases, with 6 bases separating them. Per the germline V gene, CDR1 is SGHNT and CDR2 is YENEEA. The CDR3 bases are TGTGCCAGCAGCTTAAAGCGAAACACTGAAGCTTTCTTT. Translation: CASSLKRNTEAFF.

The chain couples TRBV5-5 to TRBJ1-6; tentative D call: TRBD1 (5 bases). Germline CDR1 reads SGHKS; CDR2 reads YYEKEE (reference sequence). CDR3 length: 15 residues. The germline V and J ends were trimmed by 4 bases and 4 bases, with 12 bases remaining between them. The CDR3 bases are TGTGCCAGCAGCCCTGAGGGGATGTATAATTCACCCCTCCACTTT. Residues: CASSPEGMYNSPLHF.

The CDR3 here is CASRTGGSYEQYF. CDR3 DNA: TGTGCCAGCCGCACCGGGGGCTCCTACGAGCAGTACTTC. This rearrangement joins TRBV5-8 to TRBJ2-7; perhaps TRBD2 as D (6 bases). Trimming cost V 7 bases and J 0 bases, with 11 bases left between them. The length of the CDR3 is 13 residues. From germline, CDR1 is SGHTS and CDR2 YDEGEE. The full variable domain, in which reference TRBV5-8 and TRBJ2-7 provide the parts outside the CDR3, is EAGVTQSPTHLIKTRGQQATLRCSPISGHTSVYWYQQALGLGLQFLLWYDEGEERNRGNFPPRFSGRQFPNYSSELNVNALELEDSALYLCASRTGGSYEQYFGPGTRLTVT.